The sequence of this T cell receptor (beta chain) was determined in a study of shared clonotypes between healthy human individuals. Study background: CD4 naive and memory got three plates each, CD8 naive two, CD8 memory one.

Study findings and constraints: Sharing across four donors was highest in naive CD4 (roughly 5%) and lowest in memory CD8 (roughly 0.4%).

CD8 cells classed as naive were CD45RO-negative and positively selected for CCR7, excluding terminally differentiated effector memory CD45RA+ cells. The germline gives CDR1 MDHEN, CDR2 SYDVKM. The CDR3 totals 13 residues. V was pared by 10 bases and J by 3 bases, with 15 bases between. Concerning this clone: As yet, its antigen is unknown.

Profiled with immunoSEQ multiplex PCR; TCRdb holds only in-frame clones, not every one. The profile covers some 2 million clones, with 85% to 95% appearing a single time and 0.9% to 1.5% taken by the ten largest. The receptor comes from a man aged 18 to 35 in good health. Material for sequencing was naive CD8+ T cells sorted from blood. This rearrangement joins TRBV28 to TRBJ1-2; TRBD1 is a possible D gene (5 bases). In DNA, the CDR3 is TGTGCCACCCCCGGCCTGGGGGACTATGGCTACACCTTC. Its protein product is CATPGLGDYGYTF.